The 23 T cell receptor beta chains given below trace back to one sample, sequenced in a study of yellow fever vaccine responses in identical twins. TCRdb reprocessed the RT-PCR reads with MiXCR, giving one entry per CDR3 protein. This sample has around 13,000 distinct CDR3 sequences, with approximately 84% found just once. The sample was T cells from blood (PBMCs), unsorted or a sorted subset (not recorded which), taken before or after yellow fever vaccination (not recorded which). These receptors came from a woman between 18 and 29 years old who received the yellow fever vaccine.

The chain has TRBV28 and TRBJ1-1; D remains ambiguous. V lost 7 bases and J 0 bases, leaving 3 bases between the germline ends. The CDR3 has 11 amino acids. The germline V gene has CDR1 MDHEN and CDR2 SYDVKM. CDR3 amino acids: CASILNTEAFF. CDR3 in DNA: TGTGCCAGCATCTTGAACACTGAAGCTTTCTTT.

This rearrangement joins TRBV12-3 or TRBV12-4 to TRBJ1-3; TRBD1 might be the D (5 bases). The CDR3 is 14 amino acids. V dropped 0 bases and J dropped 9 bases, with 12 bases sitting between them. CDR3: CASSLAYQGVTIYF. The DNA for the CDR3 is TGTGCCAGCAGTTTAGCGTATCAGGGAGTCACCATATATTTT.

The rearrangement uses TRBV11-1 and TRBJ2-1; D might be TRBD1 or TRBD2, each matching 5 bases. Germline CDR1 SGHAT, CDR2 FQDESV (reference sequence). Trimming shortened V by 5 bases and J by 7 bases, and 15 bases separated the two germline ends. CDR3 length: 14 residues. Here the CDR3 DNA reads TGTGCCAGCAGCGACGGCCTAGCAGGGAATGAGCAGTTCTTC. Translation gives CASSDGLAGNEQFF.

CDR3 sequence reads: CASSLRGSQETQYF. CDR3 DNA sequence: TGTGCCAGCAGCCTGCGGGGGAGCCAAGAGACCCAGTACTTC. V gene TRBV3-1 combines with J gene TRBJ2-5, with 7 nucleotides matching TRBD2. The CDR3 totals 14 residues. Trimming took 4 bases from V and 1 from J; bases not matched to a gene: 3. CDR1 is LGHDT and CDR2 is YNNKEL in the germline V gene (reference sequence).

This clonotype was counted a single time. J is TRBJ2-1 and V is TRBV25-1, with D maybe TRBD2 (5 bases). The V end lost 4 bases, the J end lost 4 bases, and 14 bases lay between the germline ends. The CDR3 covers 15 residues. Germline values: CDR1 MGHDK, CDR2 SYGVNS. Here the CDR3 DNA reads TGTGCCAGCAGTGTTCTGGCGGAGGATTACAATGAGCAGTTCTTC. Amino acid sequence: CASSVLAEDYNEQFF.

The chain links TRBV7-9 to TRBJ2-3; 7 bases are shared with TRBD2. The CDR3 has 14 residues. Looked up from germline, CDR1 is SEHNR and CDR2 is FQNEAQ (reference sequence). J gave up 6 bases and V 0 bases, and 3 bases lay outside the gene matches. The CDR3 here is CASSLAGSGDTQYF. The CDR3 coding sequence is TGTGCCAGCAGCTTAGCGGGTAGCGGGGATACGCAGTATTTT.

The chain joins TRBV20-1 to TRBJ2-5, with D tentatively TRBD1 (7 bases). The CDR3 totals 15 residues. The V and J ends lost 8 bases and 3 bases respectively, with 22 bases between them. CDR1 is DFQATT, CDR2 SNEGSKA, per germline (reference sequence). The CDR3 DNA reads TGCAGTACTAACAGGGGCGTAGGGGGGAAAGAGACCCAGTACTTC. Residues: CSTNRGVGGKETQYF.

The CDR3 here is CASSLFGTGAEKETQYF. DNA for the CDR3: TGTGCCAGCAGCTTATTCGGGACAGGGGCAGAGAAAGAGACCCAGTACTTC. The gene calls are TRBV11-3 and TRBJ2-5; 10 bases match TRBD1. CDR3 size: 17 residues. Germline V gives CDR1 SGHNT, CDR2 YENEEA. The trim removed 2 bases at V and 3 bases at J, leaving 9 bases unmatched.

This chain links TRBV12-3 or TRBV12-4 with TRBJ2-1; 13 positions match TRBD2. J lost 7 bases, V lost 5 bases, and 5 bases had no gene match. This CDR3 is 15 amino acids long. The CDR3 spells CASSPGLAGRNEQFF. The DNA of the CDR3 is TGTGCCAGCAGTCCGGGACTAGCGGGACGAAATGAGCAGTTCTTC.

The chain combines TRBV15 with TRBJ2-1; 9 bases agree with TRBD2. The CDR3 consists of 14 residues. V was clipped by 6 bases and J by 4 bases; unmatched bases: 4. Germline values: CDR1 LNHNV, CDR2 YYDKDF (reference sequence). CDR3 sequence reads: CATRTSGQYNEQFF. As DNA, the CDR3 is TGTGCCACCAGGACTAGCGGCCAGTACAATGAGCAGTTCTTC.

This clonotype appeared a single time. The chain uses TRBV28 and TRBJ1-6; D is perhaps TRBD1 (6 bases). The CDR3 contains 16 residues. Germline assignment: CDR1 MDHEN and CDR2 SYDVKM. Deletions cut 0 bases from V and 9 bases from J, with 15 bases between. CDR3 sequence reads: CASSLWGGQWGSPLHF. Here the CDR3 DNA reads TGTGCCAGCAGTTTATGGGGGGGGCAATGGGGTTCACCCCTCCACTTT.

This chain uses TRBV12-3 or TRBV12-4 with TRBJ1-6; tentatively, D is TRBD1 (6 bases). The CDR3 contains 15 residues. Trimming shortened V by 7 bases and J by 8 bases, and 18 bases separated the two germline ends. CDR3 coding DNA: TGTGCCAGCACCGAGGGACATAGAGGGTATTCACCCCTCCACTTT. Translating it yields CASTEGHRGYSPLHF.

The CDR3 here is CASRDRGLPQETQYF. The CDR3, as DNA: TGCGCCAGCCGGGACCGAGGATTGCCCCAAGAGACCCAGTACTTC. This chain connects TRBV5-1 to TRBJ2-5; D may be TRBD1 or TRBD2 (5 bases each). Germline V CDR1 and CDR2: SGHRS, YFSETQ. CDR3 size: 15 residues. V gave up 7 bases and J gave up 1 base, with 17 bases separating them.

This clonotype has just one count. V gene TRBV4-1 combines with J gene TRBJ1-4; TRBD1 is a possible D gene (5 bases). Germline assignment: CDR1 MGHRA and CDR2 YSYEKL. Trimming stripped 3 bases from V and 8 bases from J, with 19 bases between. The CDR3 has 16 amino acids. CDR3 nucleotides: TGCGCCAGCAGCCACTCCGGGACCCCCGGGGGAGAAAAACTGTTTTTT. As protein: CASSHSGTPGGEKLFF.

This clonotype has just one count. The chain joins TRBV5-1 to TRBJ2-3; 9 nucleotides line up with TRBD2. The germline V gene encodes CDR1 SGHRS and CDR2 YFSETQ. V trimming: 4 bases; J trimming: 0 bases; junction bases outside the gene matches: 6. This CDR3 spans 16 amino acids. The CDR3 region is CASSGIAGESTDTQYF. The DNA of the CDR3 is TGCGCCAGCAGCGGTATAGCGGGGGAGAGCACAGATACGCAGTATTTT.

The chain has TRBV5-5 and TRBJ2-7, with D hard to call. This CDR3 is built from 13 residues. Trimming took 1 base from V and 4 from J, leaving 9 bases between them. Germline CDR1 SGHKS, CDR2 YYEKEE (reference sequence). The CDR3 spells CASSLQQLYEQYF. The CDR3 region has the DNA TGTGCCAGCAGCTTGCAACAGCTTTACGAGCAGTACTTC.

J is TRBJ1-1 and V is TRBV7-9; D ambiguous. V was clipped by 3 bases and J by 5 bases, with 1 base between them. Germline lookup yields CDR1 SEHNR and CDR2 FQNEAQ (reference sequence). The CDR3 has 10 amino acids. The CDR3 DNA follows: TGTGCCAGCAGCTTTACTGAAGCTTTCTTT. Translation gives CASSFTEAFF.

The chain couples TRBV29-1 to TRBJ2-7; the D gene is possibly TRBD2 (6 bases). The germline CDR1 and CDR2 sequences are SQVTM and ANQGSEA. With 4 bases removed from V and 3 bases from J, the gap between germline ends came to 16 bases. The CDR3 contains 14 residues. CDR3 region: CSVVAGPLFYEQYF. The CDR3, as DNA: TGCAGCGTTGTTGCGGGGCCTCTTTTCTACGAGCAGTACTTC.

This chain connects TRBV6-5 to TRBJ1-5; perhaps TRBD1 as D (6 bases). Germline CDR1 MNHEY, CDR2 SVGAGI. This CDR3 has 15 amino acids. V lost 0 bases, J lost 4 bases, and 10 bases lay in between. CDR3 residues: CASSYSRGINQPQHF. In DNA, the CDR3 is TGTGCCAGCAGTTACTCGAGGGGGATAAATCAGCCCCAGCATTTT.

About this clonotype itself: Mismatch with germline at one junction end may stem from a read error. The chain links TRBV24-1 to TRBJ2-1, with TRBD1 matching 9 bases. CDR1 is KGHDR and CDR2 is SFDVKD in the germline V gene. The CDR3 is 11 amino acids. The CDR3 reads CATNPGTGLIF. DNA for the CDR3: TGTGCCACCAATCCGGGGACAGGGTTAATCTTC.

This clonotype was detected once. This chain uses TRBV24-1 with TRBJ2-1, with 8 bases identical to TRBD2. The CDR3 runs to 14 residues. The ends lost 7 bases at V and 5 bases at J; junction bases unmatched: 6. Germline V gene sequence: CDR1 KGHDR, CDR2 SFDVKD. The CDR3 spells CATRSGLGDNEQFF. CDR3 coding DNA: TGTGCCACCAGGTCGGGACTAGGGGACAATGAGCAGTTCTTC.

This clonotype showed up just once. The chain employs TRBV2 and TRBJ1-6; D is unresolved. CDR1 is SNHLY, CDR2 FYNNEI, per germline. This CDR3 has 11 residues. Trimming shortened V by 5 bases and J by 11 bases, and 7 bases separated the two germline ends. In DNA form, the CDR3 reads TGTGCCAGCAGTAGCACAGCACCCCTCCACTTT. It codes for CASSSTAPLHF. The whole variable domain, remainder taken from reference TRBV2 and TRBJ1-6, is EPEVTQTPSHQVTQMGQEVILRCVPISNHLYFYWYRQILGQKVEFLVSFYNNEISEKSEIFDDQFSVERPDGSNFTLKIRSTKLEDSAMYFCASSSTAPLHFGNGTRLTVT.

The V and J genes are TRBV6-5 and TRBJ2-5, with TRBD2 matching over 10 bases. J was trimmed by 4 bases and V by 1 base; bases with no gene match: 3. Germline V CDR1 and CDR2: MNHEY, SVGAGI. This CDR3 spans 15 amino acids. For the CDR3, the DNA is TGTGCCAGCAGTTACTTAAGCGGGAGGGGAGAGACCCAGTACTTC. Its translation: CASSYLSGRGETQYF.